A selection of T cell receptor beta chains follows, all from one sample in a study of blood T cell repertoires in COVID-19. Profiling relied on immunoSEQ multiplex PCR, and the TCRdb table lists in-frame clones only, not all of them. The table lists around 130,000 clones, approximately 84% of them singletons. Sequencing was performed on peripheral blood. All receptors come from a woman older than 75 with acute or convalescent COVID-19. CDR3s include the opening cysteine and the closing phenylalanine or tryptophan. The D gene is left open where the match is weak. Rows give clone size only sometimes, using once, few, many, or a class for an expanded clone.

TRBJ1-6 | few | TRBV5-1 | TRBD1 | CASSQIGTDSDSPLHF | TGCGCCAGCAGCCAAATAGGGACAGACTCCGATTCACCCCTCCACTTT
TRBJ2-7 | . | TRBV19 | . | CASSNTGTSHPYEQYF | TGTGCCAGTAGTAATACTGGGACATCCCACCCTTACGAGCAGTACTTC
TRBJ2-1 | . | TRBV19 | TRBD2 | CASSISPGGRYNEQFF | TGTGCCAGTAGTATTAGCCCGGGAGGACGGTACAATGAGCAGTTCTTC
TRBJ2-3 | . | TRBV5-4 | . | CASSLEFLAGSTDTQYF | TGTGCCAGCAGCTTGGAGTTTTTGGCGGGCAGCACAGATACGCAGTATTTT
TRBJ2-1 | . | TRBV4-3 | TRBD1 | CASSPDRAKAQFF | TGCGCCAGCAGTCCTGACAGGGCAAAAGCGCAGTTCTTC
TRBJ1-2 | . | TRBV7-9 | . | CASSPSGARYGYTF | TGTGCCAGCAGCCCTTCAGGGGCGCGCTATGGCTACACCTTC
TRBJ1-1 | once | TRBV5-1 | . | CASSLLQGGDRNTEAFF | TGCGCCAGCAGCTTGCTACAGGGTGGGGACCGGAACACTGAAGCTTTCTTT
TRBJ1-2 | . | TRBV29-1 | TRBD1 | CSARTGLNYGYTF | TGCAGCGCCCGGACAGGGCTTAACTATGGCTACACCTTC
TRBJ1-6 | . | TRBV4-1 | . | CASSQDITGGISYNSPLHF | TGCGCCAGCAGCCAAGATATTACCGGCGGGATTTCCTATAATTCACCCCTCCACTTT
TRBJ2-7 | once | TRBV21-1 | . | CASSKRGLAGAPYEQYF | TGTGCCAGCAGCAAAAGGGGACTAGCGGGCGCCCCGTACGAGCAGTACTTC
TRBJ2-5 | . | TRBV12-5 | . | CASGLDDRETQYF | TGTGCTAGTGGTTTGGATGACAGAGAGACCCAGTACTTC
TRBJ1-2 | . | TRBV30 | . | CAWSVQGEGGYTF | TGTGCCTGGAGTGTACAAGGGGAGGGGGGCTACACCTTC
TRBJ1-6 | many | TRBV27 | TRBD1 | CASSLRDRGHSPLHF | TGTGCCAGCAGTCTCCGGGACAGGGGACATTCACCCCTCCACTTT
TRBJ2-5 | . | TRBV5-4 | TRBD2 | CASSPGGGQETQYF | TGTGCCAGCAGCCCCGGGGGGGGCCAAGAGACCCAGTACTTC
TRBJ2-5 | . | TRBV18 | . | CASSPPRNQETQYF | TGTGCCAGCTCACCACCGAGGAACCAAGAGACCCAGTACTTC
TRBJ2-5 | . | TRBV3-1/TRBV3-2 | . | CASSQVGEETQYF | TGTGCCAGCAGCCAGGTCGGGGAGGAGACCCAGTACTTC
TRBJ2-4 | . | TRBV21-1 | . | CASSKEARPTGLLAKNIQYF | TGTGCCAGCAGCAAAGAAGCCAGACCGACTGGATTACTAGCCAAAAACATTCAGTACTTC
TRBJ2-7 | . | TRBV30 | . | CAWRTVFHEQYF | TGTGCCTGGAGGACAGTTTTCCACGAGCAGTACTTC
TRBJ2-6 | . | TRBV30 | TRBD1 | CAADRAGANVLTF | TGTGCCGCCGACAGGGCTGGGGCCAACGTCCTGACTTTC
TRBJ1-1 | . | TRBV18 | . | CASSPQTGHRNTEAFF | TGTGCCAGCTCACCACAAACGGGACACCGGAACACTGAAGCTTTCTTT
TRBJ2-7 | . | TRBV6-5 | . | CASSYSGSSASGEQYF | TGTGCCAGCAGTTACTCTGGGTCTAGCGCCTCGGGCGAGCAGTACTTC
TRBJ1-5 | . | TRBV19 | TRBD1 | CASRSRDRGNNQPQHF | TGTGCCAGTCGGAGTAGAGACAGGGGGAACAATCAGCCCCAGCATTTT
TRBJ1-4 | . | TRBV15 | TRBD1 | CATSRDLRTGGFGEKLFF | TGTGCCACCAGCAGAGATCTACGGACAGGGGGTTTCGGTGAAAAACTGTTTTTT
TRBJ1-3 | once | TRBV18 | . | CASSPALSGNTIYF | TGTGCCAGCTCACCGGCCCTCTCTGGAAACACCATATATTTT
TRBJ2-1 | many | TRBV6-5 | . | CASSYSVKAASEQFF | TGTGCCAGCAGTTACTCGGTTAAGGCGGCATCCGAGCAGTTCTTC
TRBJ2-3 | . | TRBV30 | . | CAWSSAASTDTQYF | TGTGCCTGGAGTTCTGCGGCTAGCACAGATACGCAGTATTTT